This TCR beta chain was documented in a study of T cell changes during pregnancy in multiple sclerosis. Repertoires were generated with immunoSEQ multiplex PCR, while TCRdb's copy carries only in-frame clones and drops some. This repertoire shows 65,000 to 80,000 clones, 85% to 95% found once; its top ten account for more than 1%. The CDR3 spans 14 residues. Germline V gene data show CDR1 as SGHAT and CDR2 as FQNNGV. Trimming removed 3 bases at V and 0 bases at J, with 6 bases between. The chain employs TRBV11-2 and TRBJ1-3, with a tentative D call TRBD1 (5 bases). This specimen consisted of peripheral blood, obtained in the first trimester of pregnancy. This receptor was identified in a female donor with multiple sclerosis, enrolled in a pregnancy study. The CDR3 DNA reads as TGTGCCAGCAGCTTGACAGTCTCTGGAAACACCATATATTTT. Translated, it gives CASSLTVSGNTIYF.